These 22 T cell receptor beta chains share one sample of origin, sequenced in a study of cytomegalovirus exposure and HLA in healthy donors. PCR primers comprised 60 Vbeta and 13 Jbeta primers. Sequenced by immunoSEQ multiplex PCR; TCRdb stores in-frame clones only, minus some. The profile shows some 190,000 clones, roughly 87% of them singletons. Material: PBMCs. The receptor source for this set is a man aged 35-49 years in good health and CMV-seronegative.

The chain has TRBV15 and TRBJ1-5, with D perhaps matching TRBD1 (6 bases). V was shortened by 1 base and J by 5 bases, with 12 bases between the two germline ends. This CDR3 is 15 amino acids long. Germline values: CDR1 LNHNV, CDR2 YYDKDF (reference sequence). CDR3: CATSRAGDTYQPQHF. Here the CDR3 DNA reads TGTGCCACCAGCAGAGCTGGGGACACCTATCAGCCCCAGCATTTT. Drawing the rest from reference TRBV15 and TRBJ1-5, the complete variable domain is DAMVIQNPRYQVTQFGKPVTLSCSQTLNHNVMYWYQQKSSQAPKLLFHYYDKDFNNEADTPDNFQSRRPNTSFCFLDIRSPGLGDTAMYLCATSRAGDTYQPQHFGDGTRLSIL.

Concerning this clone itself: Other DNA sequences in this sample translate to the same CDR3. V and J are TRBV5-6 and TRBJ1-5; 7 nucleotides agree with TRBD1. Trimming cost V 2 bases and J 4 bases; bases outside gene matches: 6. The CDR3 covers 15 residues. From germline, CDR1 is SGHDT and CDR2 YYEEEE. This CDR3 is CASSLRQGVNQPQHF. CDR3 nucleotide sequence: TGTGCCAGCAGCTTAAGACAGGGAGTGAATCAGCCCCAGCATTTT.

This clone was seen a single time. The genes are TRBV5-1 and TRBJ2-5, with TRBD2 identical over 7 bases. The DNA matches TRBJ2-7 better at its end, which makes the J call doubtful. Germline V gives CDR1 SGHRS, CDR2 YFSETQ. This CDR3 is 15 amino acids long. CDR3 sequence reads: CASSHMAGVENEQYF. The CDR3, as DNA: TGCGCCAGCAGCCACATGGCGGGAGTAGAGAACGAGCAGTACTTC.

The chain has TRBV10-1 and TRBJ2-7, with 8 bases identical to TRBD2. The germline V gene has CDR1 WNHNN and CDR2 SYGVQD (reference sequence). This CDR3 region has 16 residues. J gave up 4 bases and V 5 bases, and 13 bases lay outside the gene matches. CDR3 bases: TGCGCCAGCAGTAATTCTAGCGGGCTAGGGGTGTACGAGCAGTACTTC. Its protein is CASSNSSGLGVYEQYF.

The rearrangement uses TRBV18 and TRBJ1-4; the D gene is possibly TRBD1 (5 bases). Germline V gene data show CDR1 as KGHSH and CDR2 as LQKENI. V was trimmed by 2 bases and J by 4 bases, leaving 11 bases between them. This CDR3 contains 15 residues. CDR3 region: CASSPNAQGNEKLFF. The CDR3, as DNA: TGTGCCAGCTCACCAAATGCCCAGGGTAATGAAAAACTGTTTTTT.

This rearrangement joins TRBV6-5 to TRBJ2-2, with 7 bases identical to TRBD2. This CDR3 has 14 residues. The germline CDR1 and CDR2 sequences are MNHEY and SVGAGI. V shed 5 bases and J 1 base; nucleotides not matched to a gene: 1. CDR3 sequence reads: CASSASGNTGELFF. CDR3 bases: TGTGCCAGCAGTGCTAGCGGGAACACCGGGGAGCTGTTTTTT.

The chain employs TRBV28 and TRBJ2-7; maybe TRBD1 (6 bases). V lost 5 bases, J lost 4 bases, and 18 bases lay in between. From germline, CDR1 is MDHEN and CDR2 SYDVKM. CDR3 length equals 15 residues. CDR3 DNA sequence: TGTGCCAGCAGTCCCATCAGGGGTGGACTTTACGAGCAGTACTTC. This codes for CASSPIRGGLYEQYF.

The chain combines TRBV19 with TRBJ2-7; 10 nucleotides match TRBD2. The CDR3 sequence is 18 residues long. CDR1 LNHDA and CDR2 SQIVND come from the germline V gene (reference sequence). The ends lost 1 base at V and 2 bases at J; junction bases unmatched: 11. The CDR3 bases are TGTGCCAGTAGTATAGCCATCCCCTCTAGCGGGGGTCCCTACGAGCAGTACTTC. Encoded protein: CASSIAIPSSGGPYEQYF.

This clone has only a few counts. This sequence joins TRBV7-2 and TRBJ2-1; TRBD2 aligns across 9 bases. CDR3 length: 14 amino acids. Germline trimming cut 3 bases from V and 8 bases from J; bases unmatched to any gene: 5. CDR1 and CDR2 from the germline V gene are SGHTA and FQGNSA. The CDR3 region is CASSFSGSIDEQFF. CDR3 coding DNA: TGTGCCAGCAGCTTTAGCGGGAGCATTGATGAGCAGTTCTTC.

As DNA, the CDR3 is TGTGCCACCAGCAGAGATCGCGACAAGCATCAGCCCCAGCATTTT. It is translated as CATSRDRDKHQPQHF. The chain joins TRBV15 to TRBJ1-5, with no clear D. The germline gives CDR1 LNHNV, CDR2 YYDKDF (reference sequence). V gave up 0 bases and J gave up 5 bases, with 11 bases separating them. The CDR3 runs 15 residues.

This clone was observed once. V and J are TRBV4-2 and TRBJ1-4; TRBD1 matches at 7 bases. CDR1 is LGHNA and CDR2 is YNFKEQ in the germline V gene. V lost 3 bases and J lost 4; bases outside the gene matches: 5. The CDR3 has 15 residues. CDR3 sequence reads: CASSQAGQINEKLFF. Here the CDR3 DNA reads TGTGCCAGCAGCCAGGCGGGACAGATTAATGAAAAACTGTTTTTT.

The chain carries TRBV4-2 and TRBJ1-2, with D hard to call. Germline values: CDR1 LGHNA, CDR2 YNFKEQ. Trimming cost V 0 bases and J 4 bases, with 9 bases left between them. This CDR3 region has 14 residues. CDR3 nucleotide sequence: TGTGCCAGCAGCCAAGATGTGACTACCTATGGCTACACCTTC. This sequence encodes CASSQDVTTYGYTF.

This chain joins TRBV30 and TRBJ1-2; D remains unclear. The CDR3 loop spans 11 amino acids. Trimming left V 3 bases short and J 7 bases short, with 9 bases between. Germline V gene data show CDR1 as GTSNPN and CDR2 as SVGIG (reference sequence). The chain's CDR3 is CAWRGGLGYTF. In DNA form, the CDR3 reads TGTGCCTGGAGAGGAGGGCTTGGCTACACCTTC. The whole variable domain, remainder taken from reference TRBV30 and TRBJ1-2, is SQTIHQWPATLVQPVGSPLSLECTVEGTSNPNLYWYRQAAGRGLQLLFYSVGIGQISSEVPQNLSASRPQDRQFILSSKKLLLSDSGFYLCAWRGGLGYTFGSGTRLTVV.

This sequence joins TRBV19 and TRBJ1-2; TRBD1 might be the D (5 bases). Deletions cut 3 bases from V and 0 bases from J, with 14 bases between. Germline CDR1 is LNHDA and CDR2 is SQIVND (reference sequence). The CDR3 contains 16 residues. The CDR3 region is CASSISRDSSNYGYTF. In nucleotides, the CDR3 is TGTGCCAGTAGTATCTCCAGGGACTCATCTAACTATGGCTACACCTTC.

J is TRBJ2-3 and V is TRBV18, with 7 bases lining up with TRBD2. Germline CDR1 reads KGHSH; CDR2 reads LQKENI. Germline trimming cut 2 bases from V and 10 bases from J; bases unmatched to any gene: 6. The CDR3 covers 13 residues. The CDR3, as DNA: TGTGCCAGCTCACCAGTAGGAGGGAGGGCGCAGTATTTT. It yields the protein CASSPVGGRAQYF.

The chain has TRBV6-5 and TRBJ1-1; the match to TRBD1 covers 10 bases. CDR3 length: 14 residues. CDR1 is MNHEY, CDR2 SVGAGI, per germline. V lost 5 bases to trimming and J lost 1 base; unmatched junction nucleotides: 1. The CDR3 spells CASSGDRGNTEAFF. Written as DNA, the CDR3 is TGTGCCAGCAGTGGGGACAGGGGGAACACTGAAGCTTTCTTT.

The chain joins TRBV6-1 to TRBJ2-3, with a tentative D call TRBD1 (6 bases). Trimming stripped 0 bases from V and 7 bases from J, with 8 bases between. The CDR3 runs to 13 residues. Germline CDR1 is MNHNS and CDR2 is SASEGT. CDR3 in amino acids: CASSEARGNTQYF. CDR3 nucleotides: TGTGCCAGCAGTGAAGCGAGGGGGAATACGCAGTATTTT.

The CDR3 nucleotides are TGTGCCAGCAGGCTCGGACAGAACTATGGCTACACCTTC. Its translation is CASRLGQNYGYTF. This sequence joins TRBV7-9 and TRBJ1-2; D perhaps matches TRBD1 (6 bases). V lost 6 bases, J lost 2 bases, and 10 bases lay in between. In germline, CDR1 is SEHNR, CDR2 FQNEAQ (reference sequence). This CDR3 has 13 residues.

The rearrangement links TRBV7-8 to TRBJ1-1; 9 bases are a match to TRBD1. Germline-derived CDR1 and CDR2 are SGHVS and FQNEAQ. V lost 5 bases to trimming and J lost 10 bases; unmatched junction nucleotides: 5. The length of the CDR3 is 12 residues. CDR3 in DNA: TGTGCCAGCAGCCAGGGGACAGGGAGAGCTTTCTTT. It codes for CASSQGTGRAFF.

V and J are TRBV15 and TRBJ2-7; D is perhaps TRBD2 (5 bases). This CDR3 is built from 13 residues. V was cut by 3 bases and J by 7 bases, with 13 bases left in between. In germline, CDR1 is LNHNV, CDR2 YYDKDF (reference sequence). The CDR3 is CATSRERAREQYF. The CDR3 DNA reads TGTGCCACCAGCAGGGAGAGGGCTCGGGAGCAGTACTTC.

The rearrangement joins TRBV7-2 to TRBJ1-2; TRBD1 matches at 11 bases. Germline trimming cut 5 bases from V and 7 bases from J; bases unmatched to any gene: 9. CDR3 size: 15 residues. The germline V gene encodes CDR1 SGHTA and CDR2 FQGNSA. CDR3 in amino acids: CASSRPGTGGSGYTF. Here the CDR3 DNA reads TGTGCCAGCAGCCGCCCCGGGACAGGGGGAAGTGGCTACACCTTC.

The chain is built from TRBV21-1 and TRBJ2-3; TRBD2, as called in the table, went unchecked against the DNA. TRBV21-1 is a pseudogene segment. The CDR3 has 21 residues. The CDR3 region has the DNA TGTGCCAGCACTCGAAGGCCGGGTTCGGCTAGCGGGGACGACAGGCCAGATACGCAGTATTTT. As protein: CASTRRPGSASGDDRPDTQYF.